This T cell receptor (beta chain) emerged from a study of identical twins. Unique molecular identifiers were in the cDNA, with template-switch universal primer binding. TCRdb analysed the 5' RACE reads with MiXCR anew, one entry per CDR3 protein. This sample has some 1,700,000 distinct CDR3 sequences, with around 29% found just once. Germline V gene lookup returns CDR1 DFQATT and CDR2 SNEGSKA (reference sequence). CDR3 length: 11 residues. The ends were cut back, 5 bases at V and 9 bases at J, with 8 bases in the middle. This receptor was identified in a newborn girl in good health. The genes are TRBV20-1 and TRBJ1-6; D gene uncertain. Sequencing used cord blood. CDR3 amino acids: CSAPSGSPLHF. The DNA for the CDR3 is TGCAGTGCTCCGTCGGGTTCACCCCTCCACTTT.